The next 27 T cell receptor beta chains were all read from a single sample in a study of T cell responses to AZD1222 COVID-19 vaccine. Only in-frame clones appear in the TCRdb table, and some are missing; sequencing was by immunoSEQ multiplex PCR. The repertoire includes 110,000 or so clones, around 83% of them detected once, and 3% sits in the top ten. The input for sequencing was peripheral blood, taken 28 days after the second AZD1222 dose. These receptors all stem from an adult who received the AZD1222 COVID-19 vaccine.

The rearrangement uses TRBV12-3 or TRBV12-4 and TRBJ2-2; D ambiguous. The CDR3 is 12 residues long. The V gene lost 8 bases and the J gene lost 6 bases, with 10 bases spanning the gap. The CDR3 nucleotides are TGTGCCAGCGGGCAAGGGTCCGGGGAGCTGTTTTTT. Residues: CASGQGSGELFF.

The CDR3 is CASSPGGGVYEQFF. The DNA of the CDR3 is TGTGCCAGCAGTCCCGGGGGGGGTGTCTATGAGCAGTTCTTC. The chain links TRBV27 to TRBJ2-1; 8 bases are shared with TRBD2. The CDR3 length is 14 residues. J lost 8 bases, V lost 5 bases, and 8 bases had no gene match. The germline CDR1 and CDR2 sequences are MNHEY and SMNVEV (reference sequence).

Here the CDR3 reads CASKKRGTDQETQYF. DNA of the CDR3: TGTGCCAGTAAAAAGCGGGGGACCGACCAAGAGACCCAGTACTTC. The V gene is TRBV19, the J gene TRBJ2-5; 8 bases are a match to TRBD2. From germline, CDR1 is LNHDA and CDR2 SQIVND (reference sequence). CDR3 length equals 15 residues. V was clipped by 7 bases and J by 0 bases; unmatched bases: 7.

The chain uses TRBV24-1 and TRBJ1-5; D is unresolved. The CDR3 has 12 amino acids. V was trimmed by 9 bases and J by 5 bases, leaving 10 bases between them. Germline loops: CDR1 KGHDR, CDR2 SFDVKD. CDR3 bases: TGTGCCACCGAATATTATTATCAGCCCCAGCATTTT. Its protein product is CATEYYYQPQHF.

The chain joins TRBV7-9 to TRBJ1-2, with D possibly being TRBD1 (5 bases). Germline-derived CDR1 and CDR2 are SEHNR and FQNEAQ (reference sequence). The germline V and J ends were trimmed by 3 bases and 1 base, with 9 bases remaining between them. The CDR3 runs to 14 residues. The CDR3 sequence: CASSLDTYNYGYTF. For the CDR3, the DNA is TGTGCCAGCAGCTTGGACACCTATAACTATGGCTACACCTTC.

This clone has only a few counts. The chain couples TRBV6-5 to TRBJ1-6; TRBD1 might be the D (5 bases). The CDR3 length is 15 residues. Trimming took off 6 bases at V and 0 bases at J, with 9 bases between the two ends. CDR1 is MNHEY, CDR2 SVGAGI, per germline. The CDR3 sequence: CASRGTSSYNSPLHF. DNA of the CDR3: TGTGCCAGCAGGGGGACTAGCTCCTATAATTCACCCCTCCACTTT.

The chain is built from TRBV11-2 and TRBJ2-7; D remains ambiguous. The germline V gene has CDR1 SGHAT and CDR2 FQNNGV. V lost 5 bases and J 3 bases, leaving 14 bases between the germline ends. This CDR3 comprises 14 residues. The CDR3: CASSPPGRHYEQYF. The CDR3 DNA reads TGTGCCAGCAGCCCCCCCGGGCGCCACTACGAGCAGTACTTC.

This sequence joins TRBV10-2 and TRBJ1-2, with D uncertain. Trimming took off 4 bases at V and 0 bases at J, with 12 bases between the two ends. Germline V gene lookup returns CDR1 WSHSY and CDR2 SAAADI. The CDR3 covers 15 residues. The DNA for the CDR3 is TGCGCCAGCAGTGGGACGCAAACGCCTAACTATGGCTACACCTTC. Protein product: CASSGTQTPNYGYTF.

The chain links TRBV19 to TRBJ2-1; TRBD2 matches 8 bases. Trimming cost V 4 bases and J 4 bases; bases outside gene matches: 3. Germline V gives CDR1 LNHDA, CDR2 SQIVND (reference sequence). This CDR3 is 14 amino acids long. In nucleotides, the CDR3 is TGTGCCAGTAGTAAGGCTAGCGGGTACAATGAGCAGTTCTTC. This codes for CASSKASGYNEQFF.

The rearrangement links TRBV19 to TRBJ1-4; D ambiguous. There are 14 residues in the CDR3. Deletions cut 6 bases from V and 11 bases from J, with 19 bases between. The V gene's germline CDR1 is LNHDA and CDR2 SQIVND (reference sequence). CDR3 residues: CASSFIHQSRKLFF. CDR3 sequence (DNA): TGTGCCAGTAGCTTTATTCATCAGTCGCGCAAACTGTTTTTT.

V is TRBV6-5 and J is TRBJ2-7; D remains unclear. Trimming stripped 6 bases from V and 0 bases from J, with 9 bases between. CDR3 size: 13 residues. CDR1 and CDR2 (germline): MNHEY, SVGAGI. In nucleotides, the CDR3 is TGTGCCAGCAGGCTCACCAGCTCCTACGAGCAGTACTTC. Its translation is CASRLTSSYEQYF.

The gene calls are TRBV14 and TRBJ2-7; weak D call: TRBD1 (6 bases). The germline gives CDR1 SGHDN, CDR2 FVKESK. The CDR3 runs 15 residues. With 4 bases removed from V and 6 bases from J, the gap between germline ends came to 19 bases. CDR3 bases: TGTGCCAGCAGCCTTGGGGGCGCGGGTCTCGTCGAGCAGTACTTC. Its protein is CASSLGGAGLVEQYF.

This clone appeared a single time. The J gene is TRBJ2-7, the V gene TRBV11-3; D not certain. Germline values: CDR1 SGHNT, CDR2 YENEEA. V was pared by 5 bases and J by 2 bases, with 16 bases between. The length of the CDR3 is 15 residues. The CDR3 coding sequence is TGTGCCAGCAGCCCCCGGATACCGGACCCCTACGAGCAGTACTTC. Amino acid sequence: CASSPRIPDPYEQYF.

The V gene is TRBV29-1, the J gene TRBJ2-5; 9 bases are shared with TRBD1. The CDR3 contains 13 residues. Per the germline V gene, CDR1 is SQVTM and CDR2 is ANQGSEA. Germline trimming cut 6 bases from V and 7 bases from J; bases unmatched to any gene: 9. The CDR3 nucleotides read TGCAGCGTGATACAGGGGGCTGAAGGGACCCAGTACTTC. Amino acid sequence: CSVIQGAEGTQYF.

V and J are TRBV3-1 (or the pseudogene TRBV3-2) and TRBJ2-2, with a weak D call TRBD1 (6 bases). This CDR3 has 16 residues. CDR1 and CDR2 from the germline V gene are LGHDT and YNNKEL (reference sequence). The germline V and J ends were trimmed by 2 bases and 6 bases, with 16 bases remaining between them. This CDR3 reads CASSQFAGQWSGELFF. The CDR3 nucleotides read TGTGCCAGCAGCCAATTCGCTGGACAGTGGTCCGGGGAGCTGTTTTTT.

The chain employs TRBV7-2 and TRBJ1-4; unclear D gene. The germline gives CDR1 SGHTA, CDR2 FQGNSA. Between the trimmed V and J ends, which lost 1 base and 4 bases, there was a span of 10 bases. The CDR3 sequence is 15 residues long. The CDR3 here is CASSLVAAVNEKLFF. The CDR3 nucleotides read TGTGCCAGCAGCTTAGTGGCAGCCGTTAATGAAAAACTGTTTTTT.

The chain carries TRBV5-1 and TRBJ1-2; 7 bases match TRBD1. The germline gives CDR1 SGHRS, CDR2 YFSETQ. The CDR3 has 14 residues. With 5 bases clipped from V and 5 bases from J, the junction kept 9 bases outside the gene matches. The CDR3 here is CASRATGESYGYTF. The CDR3 region has the DNA TGCGCCAGCAGGGCAACAGGGGAATCTTATGGCTACACCTTC.

The gene calls are TRBV6-5 and TRBJ2-7; a possible D gene is TRBD2 (6 bases). V was trimmed by 8 bases and J by 3 bases, leaving 11 bases between them. CDR1 is MNHEY, CDR2 SVGAGI, per germline. This CDR3 is built from 12 residues. The CDR3 DNA is TGTGCCAGCGGCAGGGAGGTCTACGAGCAGTACTTC. Amino acid sequence: CASGREVYEQYF.

This sequence joins TRBV6-5 and TRBJ1-2; D call uncertain. The CDR3 runs to 10 residues. Trimming shortened V by 10 bases and J by 8 bases, and 11 bases separated the two germline ends. Germline lookup yields CDR1 MNHEY and CDR2 SVGAGI. The CDR3 DNA sequence: TGTGCCACCCACCGTGGCGGCTACACCTTC. This codes for CATHRGGYTF.

This sequence joins TRBV29-1 and TRBJ1-5; D call uncertain. Trimming stripped 4 bases from V and 5 bases from J, with 12 bases between. Per germline, CDR1 SQVTM and CDR2 ANQGSEA. This CDR3 region has 13 residues. CDR3 coding DNA: TGCAGCGTTGCCACCACCGAGCATCAGCCCCAGCATTTT. Residues: CSVATTEHQPQHF. The full variable domain, completed using reference TRBV29-1 and TRBJ1-5, is SAVISQKPSRDICQRGTSLTIQCQVDSQVTMMFWYRQQPGQSLTLIATANQGSEATYESGFVIDKFPISRPNLTFSTLTVSNMSPEDSSIYLCSVATTEHQPQHFGDGTRLSIL.

The chain couples TRBV3-1 (or the pseudogene TRBV3-2) to TRBJ1-1, with D hard to call. This CDR3 spans 13 amino acids. CDR1 is LGHDT and CDR2 is YNNKEL in the germline V gene (reference sequence). V shed 1 base and J shed 5 bases, with 8 bases lying between them. The CDR3 here is CASSQVGYTEAFF. The CDR3 DNA reads TGTGCCAGCAGCCAAGTAGGGTATACTGAAGCTTTCTTT.

This chain connects TRBV15 to TRBJ1-6; 9 bases match TRBD1. V shed 0 bases, J shed 7 bases, and the junction held 4 bases outside the gene matches. The CDR3 is made up of 16 amino acids. Germline lookup yields CDR1 LNHNV and CDR2 YYDKDF (reference sequence). CDR3 in amino acids: CATSRDIDRGNSPLHF. The CDR3 DNA is TGTGCCACCAGCAGAGATATAGACAGGGGGAATTCACCCCTCCACTTT.

This chain joins TRBV2 and TRBJ1-1, with a weak D call TRBD1 (5 bases). Germline-derived CDR1 and CDR2 are SNHLY and FYNNEI. The CDR3 contains 17 residues. V lost 5 bases, J lost 0 bases, and 19 bases lay in between. The CDR3 here is CASSLQGAGRLNTEAFF. CDR3 DNA: TGTGCCAGCAGTCTCCAGGGAGCAGGAAGGCTGAACACTGAAGCTTTCTTT.

The chain has TRBV2 and TRBJ1-2; no definite D call. Germline-derived CDR1 and CDR2 are SNHLY and FYNNEI. V was shortened by 3 bases and J by 3 bases, with 11 bases between the two germline ends. The CDR3 totals 14 residues. The CDR3 loop is CASSDARPDYGYTF. Written as DNA, the CDR3 is TGTGCCAGCAGTGATGCGCGTCCCGACTATGGCTACACCTTC.

The chain links TRBV5-1 to TRBJ2-1; 7 bases are shared with TRBD2. CDR3 length: 16 amino acids. The V and J ends lost 6 bases and 0 bases, in that order; junction bases with no gene match: 9. Germline CDR1 is SGHRS and CDR2 is YFSETQ. CDR3 residues: CASNGGSGGSYNEQFF. In DNA, the CDR3 is TGCGCCAGCAATGGGGGGTCGGGGGGCTCCTACAATGAGCAGTTCTTC.

The chain links TRBV30 to TRBJ2-4, with D perhaps assigned TRBD1 or TRBD2 (5 bases each). V lost 2 bases to trimming and J lost 6 bases, with 11 bases between them. The CDR3 is 13 residues long. The germline gives CDR1 GTSNPN, CDR2 SVGIG (reference sequence). CDR3 DNA: TGTGCCTGGAGTCCCGGGGCCCTAAACATTCAGTACTTC. It is translated as CAWSPGALNIQYF.

The chain carries TRBV14 and TRBJ1-3; the match to TRBD1 covers 8 bases. Trimming cost V 4 bases and J 3 bases; bases outside gene matches: 5. CDR1 SGHDN and CDR2 FVKESK come from the germline V gene. This CDR3 has 15 residues. The CDR3 loop is CASSPQTGVGNTIYF. The CDR3 DNA reads as TGTGCCAGCAGCCCCCAGACAGGGGTTGGAAACACCATATATTTT.